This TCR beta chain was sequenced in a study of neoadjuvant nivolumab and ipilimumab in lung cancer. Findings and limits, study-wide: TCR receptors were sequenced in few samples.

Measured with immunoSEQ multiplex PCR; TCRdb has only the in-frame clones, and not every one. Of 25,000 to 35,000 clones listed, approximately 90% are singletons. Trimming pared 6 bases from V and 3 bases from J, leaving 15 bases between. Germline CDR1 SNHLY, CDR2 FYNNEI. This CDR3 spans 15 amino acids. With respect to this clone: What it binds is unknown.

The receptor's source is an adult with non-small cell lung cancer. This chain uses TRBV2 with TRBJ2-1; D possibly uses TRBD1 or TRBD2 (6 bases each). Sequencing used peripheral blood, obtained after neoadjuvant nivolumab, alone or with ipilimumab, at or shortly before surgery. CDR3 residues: CASRLDGGGYNEQFF. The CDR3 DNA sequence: TGTGCCAGCAGACTGGACGGAGGGGGCTACAATGAGCAGTTCTTC.